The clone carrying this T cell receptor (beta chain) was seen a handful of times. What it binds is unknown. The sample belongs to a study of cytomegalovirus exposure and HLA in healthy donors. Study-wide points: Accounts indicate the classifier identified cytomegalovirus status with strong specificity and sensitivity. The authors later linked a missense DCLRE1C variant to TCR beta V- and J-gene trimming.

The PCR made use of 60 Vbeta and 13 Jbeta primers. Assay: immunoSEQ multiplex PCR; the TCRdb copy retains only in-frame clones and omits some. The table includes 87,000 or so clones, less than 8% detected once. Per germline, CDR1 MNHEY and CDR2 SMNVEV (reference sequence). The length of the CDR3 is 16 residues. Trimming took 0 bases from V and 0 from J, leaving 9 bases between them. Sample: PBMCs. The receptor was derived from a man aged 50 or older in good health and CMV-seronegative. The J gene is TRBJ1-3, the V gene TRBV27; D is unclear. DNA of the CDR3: TGTGCCAGCAGTTTATCGGGCCCGACCTCTGGAAACACCATATATTTT. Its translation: CASSLSGPTSGNTIYF.